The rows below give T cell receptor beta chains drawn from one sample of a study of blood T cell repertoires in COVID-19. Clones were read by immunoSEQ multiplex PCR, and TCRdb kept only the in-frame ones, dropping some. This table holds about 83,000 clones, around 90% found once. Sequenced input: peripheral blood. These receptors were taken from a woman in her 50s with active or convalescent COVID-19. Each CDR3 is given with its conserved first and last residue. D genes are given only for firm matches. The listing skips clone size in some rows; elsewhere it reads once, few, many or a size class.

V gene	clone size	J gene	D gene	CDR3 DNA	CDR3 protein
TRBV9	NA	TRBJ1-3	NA	TGTGCCAGCAGCGTAGCCGGGGGGAACGGAAACACCATATATTTT	CASSVAGGNGNTIYF
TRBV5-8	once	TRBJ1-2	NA	TGTGCCAGCAGCCTCGGACAGCCAGCTAACTATGGCTACACCTTC	CASSLGQPANYGYTF
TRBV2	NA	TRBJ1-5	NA	TGTGCCAGCAGTGTACAGGGAAATAGCAATCAGCCCCAGCATTTT	CASSVQGNSNQPQHF
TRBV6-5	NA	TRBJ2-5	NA	TGTGCCAGCAGCCTTGATCTAGCTCAAGAGACCCAGTACTTC	CASSLDLAQETQYF
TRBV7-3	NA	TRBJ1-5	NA	TGTGCCAGCAGCTTAACTGGAGGTGGCAATCAGCCCCAGCATTTT	CASSLTGGGNQPQHF
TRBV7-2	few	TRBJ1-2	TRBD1	TGTGCCAGCAGCCCTCGACAGGGAGGCTACACCTTC	CASSPRQGGYTF
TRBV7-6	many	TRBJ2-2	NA	TGTGCCAGCAGCTTTACTACCTCGAACACCGGGGAGCTGTTTTTT	CASSFTTSNTGELFF
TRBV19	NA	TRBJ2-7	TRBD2	TGTGCCAGTAGTGGGCGAGCGGGGCTTTCCTACGAGCAGTACTTC	CASSGRAGLSYEQYF
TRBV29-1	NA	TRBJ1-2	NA	TGCAGCGTTCTAGGAAATGGCTACACCTTC	CSVLGNGYTF
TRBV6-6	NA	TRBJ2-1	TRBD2	TGTGCCAGCAGCCTAGCGGGGGGGCCGTTCTTC	CASSLAGGPFF
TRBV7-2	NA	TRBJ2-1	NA	TGTGCCAGCAGGTCCGACTTCGTCAATGAGCAGTTCTTC	CASRSDFVNEQFF
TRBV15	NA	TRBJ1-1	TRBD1	TGTGCCACCAGCTTAGGGACAGGGAGGGGAACTGAAGCTTTCTTT	CATSLGTGRGTEAFF
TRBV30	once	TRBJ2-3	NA	TGTGCCTGGAGCCTAGGCGGGGCAGATACGCAGTATTTT	CAWSLGGADTQYF
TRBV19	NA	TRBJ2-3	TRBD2	TGTGCCAGTAGTAGGACTAGCGGGGGGGCCAAATTAGATACGCAGTATTTT	CASSRTSGGAKLDTQYF
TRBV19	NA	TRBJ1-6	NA	TGTGCCAGTAGTGCGACCAAGGGAGATTCACCCCTCCACTTT	CASSATKGDSPLHF
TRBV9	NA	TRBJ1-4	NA	TGTGCCAGCAGCGAGGGGGGGTTAAGAGGTGAAAAACTGTTTTTT	CASSEGGLRGEKLFF